This T cell receptor (beta chain) was obtained from a study of molecular identifiers for immune sequencing clone quantification. Study-wide results and limits: Identical TCR molecules sharing a barcode could underestimate highly expanded clone sizes.

Via MiXCR, TCRdb re-called the PCR reads, giving one row per CDR3 protein. Of about 36,000 distinct CDR3 sequences listed, less than 20% are singletons. In its sample, this clonotype was seen many times. The antigen remains undetermined. CDR1 and CDR2 from the germline V gene are SQVTM and ANQGSEA. Germline trimming cut 3 bases from V and 9 bases from J; bases unmatched to any gene: 7. CDR3 length equals 14 residues. The rearrangement joins TRBV29-1 to TRBJ2-1; the match to TRBD2 covers 11 bases. This receptor was obtained from a human donor in good health. Some libraries in this study had Jurkat cell RNA spiked in. The specimen sequenced was naive CD8+ T cells from blood, with Jurkat cell RNA spiked in. Subset defined: FACS-sorted CD8+CD4-CCR7+CD45RA+ naive T cells. The CDR3 protein is CSVDTSGSIGEQFF. CDR3 in DNA: TGCAGCGTTGATACTAGCGGGAGCATCGGTGAGCAGTTCTTC.